This passage covers 3 T cell receptor beta chains from one sample sequenced in a study of cytomegalovirus exposure and HLA in healthy donors (dated by TCRdb to 2016 to 2017). The library relied on the immunoSEQ multiplex PCR assay. For the multiplex PCR, a mixture combining 60 forward primers for TCR Vbeta segments and 13 reverse primers for TCR Jbeta segments was used. What TCRdb holds here is the immuneACCESS table cut down to in-frame rearrangements. Part of the clones is not present; checked against another copy, under half of the missing clones reflect an unresolved V gene, and the others are unexplained. The sample has about 120,000 clones on record, around three quarters of them singletons. The ten largest clones capture roughly 4.2% of the sample. Sequenced input: PBMCs. These receptors were collected from a male donor in good health and CMV-seropositive.

The genes are TRBV4-1 and TRBJ2-5, with D perhaps TRBD2 (5 bases). The germline V and J ends were trimmed by 0 bases and 1 base, with 9 bases remaining between them. This CDR3 has 15 amino acids. Germline lookup yields CDR1 MGHRA and CDR2 YSYEKL. The CDR3 sequence: CASSQDTRVQETQYF. The CDR3, as DNA: TGCGCCAGCAGCCAAGATACTAGGGTCCAAGAGACCCAGTACTTC.

This clone showed up just a few times. The chain is built from TRBV6-5 and TRBJ2-7, with 9 bases lining up with TRBD1. Per germline, CDR1 MNHEY and CDR2 SVGAGI. Trimming cost V 5 bases and J 3 bases; bases outside gene matches: 8. CDR3 length equals 15 residues. The CDR3 loop is CASSPRDREFYEQYF. The CDR3 nucleotides are TGTGCCAGCAGTCCCCGGGACAGGGAATTCTACGAGCAGTACTTC.

The CDR3 DNA is TGCGCCAGCAGTTTTACTAGCGGGAGGCCCAATGAGCAGTTCTTC. Translation gives CASSFTSGRPNEQFF. The chain uses TRBV5-1 and TRBJ2-1, with TRBD2 identical over 12 bases. The CDR3 loop spans 15 amino acids. Trimming cost V 5 bases and J 6 bases; bases outside gene matches: 6. CDR1 SGHRS and CDR2 YFSETQ come from the germline V gene.